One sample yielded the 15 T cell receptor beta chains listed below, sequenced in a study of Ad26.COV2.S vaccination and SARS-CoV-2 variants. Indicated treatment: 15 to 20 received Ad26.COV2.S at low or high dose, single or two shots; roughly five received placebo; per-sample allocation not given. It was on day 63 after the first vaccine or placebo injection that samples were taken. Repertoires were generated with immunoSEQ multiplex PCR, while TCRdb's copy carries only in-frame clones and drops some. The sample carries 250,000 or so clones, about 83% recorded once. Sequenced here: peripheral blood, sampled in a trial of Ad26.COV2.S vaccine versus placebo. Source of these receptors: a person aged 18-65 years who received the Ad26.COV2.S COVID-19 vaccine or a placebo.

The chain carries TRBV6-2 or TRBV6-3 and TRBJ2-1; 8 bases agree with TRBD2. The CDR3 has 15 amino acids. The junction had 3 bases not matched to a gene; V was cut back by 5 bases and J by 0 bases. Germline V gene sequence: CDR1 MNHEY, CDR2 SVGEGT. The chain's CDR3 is CASSRAGASYNEQFF. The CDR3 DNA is TGTGCCAGCAGTAGAGCGGGGGCCTCCTACAATGAGCAGTTCTTC.

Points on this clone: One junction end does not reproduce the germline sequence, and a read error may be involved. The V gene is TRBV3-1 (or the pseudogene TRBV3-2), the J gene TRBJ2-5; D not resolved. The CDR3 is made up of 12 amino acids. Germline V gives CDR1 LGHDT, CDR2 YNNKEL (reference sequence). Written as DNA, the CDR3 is TGTGCCAGCAGCCTGTACCAAGAGGCCCAGTACTTC. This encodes CASSLYQEAQYF.

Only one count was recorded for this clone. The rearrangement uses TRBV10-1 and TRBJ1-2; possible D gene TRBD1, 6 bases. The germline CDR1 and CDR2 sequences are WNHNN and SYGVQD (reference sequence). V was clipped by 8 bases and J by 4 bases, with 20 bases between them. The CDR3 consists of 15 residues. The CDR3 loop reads CASSGGGLKSYGYTF. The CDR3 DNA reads TGCGCCAGCTCCGGCGGGGGGCTAAAATCCTATGGCTACACCTTC.

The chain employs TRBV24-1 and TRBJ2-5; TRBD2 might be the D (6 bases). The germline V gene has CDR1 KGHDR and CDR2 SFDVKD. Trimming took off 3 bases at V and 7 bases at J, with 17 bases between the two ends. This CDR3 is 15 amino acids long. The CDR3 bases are TGTGCCACCAGTGATACCTCGGACGACGGGGGGACCCAGTACTTC. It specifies CATSDTSDDGGTQYF.

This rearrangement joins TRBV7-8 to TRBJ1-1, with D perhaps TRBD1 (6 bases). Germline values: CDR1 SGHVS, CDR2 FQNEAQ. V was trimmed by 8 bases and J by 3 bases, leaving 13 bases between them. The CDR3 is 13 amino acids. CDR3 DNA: TGTGCCAGCGCCCGCAGGACAGACACTGAAGCTTTCTTT. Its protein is CASARRTDTEAFF.

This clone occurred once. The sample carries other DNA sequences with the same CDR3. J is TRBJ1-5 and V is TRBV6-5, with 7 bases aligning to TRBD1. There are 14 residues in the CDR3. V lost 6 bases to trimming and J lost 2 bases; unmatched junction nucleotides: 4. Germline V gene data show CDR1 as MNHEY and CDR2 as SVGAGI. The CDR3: CASSRQGGNQPQHF. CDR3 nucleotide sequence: TGTGCCAGCAGCCGACAGGGAGGCAATCAGCCCCAGCATTTT.

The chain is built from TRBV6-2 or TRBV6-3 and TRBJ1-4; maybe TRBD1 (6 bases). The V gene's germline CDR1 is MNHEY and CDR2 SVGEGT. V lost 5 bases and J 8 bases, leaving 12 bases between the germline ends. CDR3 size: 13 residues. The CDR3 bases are TGTGCCAGCAGTCCCGGGACACAAGAAAAACTGTTTTTT. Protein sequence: CASSPGTQEKLFF.

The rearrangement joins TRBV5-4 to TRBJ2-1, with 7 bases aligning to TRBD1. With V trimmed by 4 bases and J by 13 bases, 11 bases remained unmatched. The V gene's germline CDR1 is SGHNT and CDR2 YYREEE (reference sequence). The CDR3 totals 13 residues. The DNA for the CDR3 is TGTGCCAGCAGCCTGACGAGGGACAGCAACCAGTTCTTC. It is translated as CASSLTRDSNQFF.

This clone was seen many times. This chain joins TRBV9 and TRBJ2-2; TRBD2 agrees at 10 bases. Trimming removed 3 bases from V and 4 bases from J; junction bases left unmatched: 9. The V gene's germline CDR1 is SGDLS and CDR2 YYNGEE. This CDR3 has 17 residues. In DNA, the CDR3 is TGTGCCAGCAGCGCAGGGGGGACTAGCGAGGGCACCGGGGAGCTGTTTTTT. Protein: CASSAGGTSEGTGELFF.

The CDR3, as DNA: TGTGCCAGCAGCTTCGGCTCTAGCTCGGCCGCCAATGAGCAGTTCTTC. Its translation: CASSFGSSSAANEQFF. The chain uses TRBV5-8 and TRBJ2-1; maybe TRBD2 (5 bases). This CDR3 comprises 16 residues. CDR1 SGHTS and CDR2 YDEGEE come from the germline V gene. Trimming cost V 2 bases and J 6 bases, with 18 bases left between them.

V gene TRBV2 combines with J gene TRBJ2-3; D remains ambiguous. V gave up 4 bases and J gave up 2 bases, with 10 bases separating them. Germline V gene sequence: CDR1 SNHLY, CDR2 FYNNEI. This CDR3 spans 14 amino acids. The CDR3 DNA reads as TGTGCCAGCAGTGTAGGACGGTCCACAGATACGCAGTATTTT. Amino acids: CASSVGRSTDTQYF.

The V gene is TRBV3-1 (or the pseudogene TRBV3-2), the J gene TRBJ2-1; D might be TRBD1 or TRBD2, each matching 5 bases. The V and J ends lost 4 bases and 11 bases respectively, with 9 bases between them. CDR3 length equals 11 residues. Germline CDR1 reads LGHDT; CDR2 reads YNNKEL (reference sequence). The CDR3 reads CASSRGYQQFF. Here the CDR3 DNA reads TGTGCCAGCAGCCGGGGGTATCAGCAGTTCTTC.

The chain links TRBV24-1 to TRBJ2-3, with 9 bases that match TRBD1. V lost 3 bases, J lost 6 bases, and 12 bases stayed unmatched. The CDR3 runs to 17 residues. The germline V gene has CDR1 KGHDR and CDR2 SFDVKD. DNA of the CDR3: TGTGCCACCAGTGATAGGACAGGGGCCAACCGTAAGGATACGCAGTATTTT. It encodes CATSDRTGANRKDTQYF.

CDR3 in DNA: TGTGCCAGCAGCCCCCTGGACAGTACTGAAGCTTTCTTT. Protein: CASSPLDSTEAFF. V gene TRBV11-2 combines with J gene TRBJ1-1, with D perhaps matching TRBD1 (6 bases). The V gene lost 5 bases and the J gene lost 5 bases, with 12 bases spanning the gap. Germline CDR1 is SGHAT and CDR2 is FQNNGV. The CDR3 consists of 13 residues.

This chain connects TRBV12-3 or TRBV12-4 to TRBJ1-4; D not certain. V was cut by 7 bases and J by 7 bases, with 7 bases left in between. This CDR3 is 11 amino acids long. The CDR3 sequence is CASTLGEKLFF. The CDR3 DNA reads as TGTGCCAGCACCCTGGGTGAAAAACTGTTTTTT.